The subject of this entry is one T cell receptor (beta chain). Antigen: not known. V lost 4 bases to trimming and J lost 0 bases, with 5 bases between them. Germline CDR1 MRHNA, CDR2 SNTAGT. The CDR3 loop spans 13 amino acids. These data originate in a study of cytomegalovirus exposure and HLA in healthy donors. Study-wide background: A later analysis reported the 90 to 150 validation repertoires used the same platform as the approximately 670 first-cohort repertoires.

Findings and limits, study-wide: The CMV antigen specificity of three CMV-associated chains was confirmed through in vitro analysis.

Assay: immunoSEQ multiplex PCR; the TCRdb copy retains only in-frame clones and omits some. The repertoire holds 150,000 to 200,000 clones, 75% to 95% seen once, with 3% to 3.5% in the top ten. The chain combines TRBV6-4 with TRBJ2-3, with D uncertain. This clonotype was obtained from a woman between 18 and 29 years old in good health and CMV-seropositive. Specimen: PBMCs. The CDR3 region is CASSAVSTDTQYF. Written as DNA, the CDR3 is TGTGCCAGCAGTGCCGTTAGCACAGATACGCAGTATTTT.